This TCR beta chain was profiled in a study of blood T cell repertoires in COVID-19. On the study more broadly: COVID-19 samples collected from the United States, Italy and Spain covered acute and convalescent phases.

The data were produced by immunoSEQ multiplex PCR, yet TCRdb's version contains in-frame clones alone and is incomplete. The sample contains fewer than 110,000 clones, roughly 84% of which appear only once. Looked up from germline, CDR1 is SGHDN and CDR2 is FVKESK. The CDR3 totals 16 residues. V was trimmed by 3 bases and J by 3 bases, leaving 15 bases between them. This clone has only one observation. V usage is TRBV14 and J usage is TRBJ2-1; a weak D match, TRBD1 (6 bases). The TCR comes from a human donor in a cohort sampled during active COVID-19. The specimen was peripheral blood. The CDR3 loop reads CASSQGAPGDYNEQFF. CDR3 sequence (DNA): TGTGCCAGCAGCCAGGGAGCCCCAGGGGACTACAATGAGCAGTTCTTC.